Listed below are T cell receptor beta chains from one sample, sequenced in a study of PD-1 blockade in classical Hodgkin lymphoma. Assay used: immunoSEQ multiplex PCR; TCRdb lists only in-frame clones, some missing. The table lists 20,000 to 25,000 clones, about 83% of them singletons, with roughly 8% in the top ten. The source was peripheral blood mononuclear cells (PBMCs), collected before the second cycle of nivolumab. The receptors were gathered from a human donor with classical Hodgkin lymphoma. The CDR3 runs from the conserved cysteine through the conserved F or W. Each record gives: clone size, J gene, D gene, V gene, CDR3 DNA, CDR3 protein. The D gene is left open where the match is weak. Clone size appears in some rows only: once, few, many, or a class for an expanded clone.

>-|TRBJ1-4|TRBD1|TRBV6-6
TGTGCCAGTTCAAAGACAGGGTACGAAAAACTGTTTTTT
CASSKTGYEKLFF
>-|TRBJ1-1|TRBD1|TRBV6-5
TGTGCCAGCAGGATACAGGGGTGGGGGAACACTGAAGCTTTCTTT
CASRIQGWGNTEAFF
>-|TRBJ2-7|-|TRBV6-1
TGTGCCAGCACTCGATGGGCTAGCTACGAGCAGTACTTC
CASTRWASYEQYF
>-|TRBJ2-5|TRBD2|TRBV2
TGTGCCAGCAGGACCGAACTAGCGGGAGGCGAGACCCAGTACTTC
CASRTELAGGETQYF
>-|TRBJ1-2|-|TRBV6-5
TGTGCCAGCACCAGTCTCGGTGCAAACTATGGCTACACCTTC
CASTSLGANYGYTF
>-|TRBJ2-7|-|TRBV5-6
TGTGCCAGCAGTAGGAGTGGAGTACCTTGGGACGAGCAGTACTTC
CASSRSGVPWDEQYF
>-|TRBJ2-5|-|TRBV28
TGTGCCAGCAGTTTAAGGAATGAGCAGTACTTC
CASSLRNEQYF
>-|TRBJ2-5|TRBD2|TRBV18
TGTGCCAGCTCAGACGGGACTAGCGGAGAGACCCAGTACTTC
CASSDGTSGETQYF
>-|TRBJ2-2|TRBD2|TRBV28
TGTGCCAGCCTTGGTCTAGCGGGTGAGACCGGGGAGCTGTTTTTT
CASLGLAGETGELFF
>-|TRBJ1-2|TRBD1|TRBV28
TGTGCCAGCAGTGCCGGGACAGGGGGTGGCTACACCTTC
CASSAGTGGGYTF
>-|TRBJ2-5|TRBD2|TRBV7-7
TGTGCTAGCAGCCGCGTGGGACTAGCGGGAGGGGAAGAGACCCAGTACTTC
CASSRVGLAGGEETQYF
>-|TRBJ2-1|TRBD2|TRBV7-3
TGTGCCAGCAGCTTAGGCACCGGGACTAGCGGGAGGGGGTCCTACAATGAGCAGTTCTTC
CASSLGTGTSGRGSYNEQFF
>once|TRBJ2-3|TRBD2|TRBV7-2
TGTGCCAGCAGCTTAGTGGGAGGGCCGGATACGCAGTATTTT
CASSLVGGPDTQYF
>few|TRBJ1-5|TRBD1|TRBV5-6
TGTGCCAGCAGCTTGTTTGACAGGGAAAATCAGCCCCAGCATTTT
CASSLFDRENQPQHF
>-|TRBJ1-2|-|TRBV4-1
TGCGCCAGCAGCCAAACCCTACAGGGTGGCAACTATGGCTACACCTTC
CASSQTLQGGNYGYTF
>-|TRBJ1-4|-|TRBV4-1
TGCGCCAGCAGCCAAGATAGGGGACCGGGTGAAAAACTGTTTTTT
CASSQDRGPGEKLFF
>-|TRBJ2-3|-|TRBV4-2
TGTGCCAGCAGCCAAGAGGGGAGTTCGGATACGCAGTATTTT
CASSQEGSSDTQYF
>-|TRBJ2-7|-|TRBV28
TGTGCCTCCAAGGAGGGCGCCTACGAGCAGTACTTC
CASKEGAYEQYF
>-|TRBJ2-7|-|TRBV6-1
TGTGCCAGCAGTGCGATACAGGGAACCTACGAGCAGTACTTC
CASSAIQGTYEQYF
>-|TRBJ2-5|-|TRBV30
TGTGCCTGGAGTGCCGACTTCCAAGCGTACGAGACCCAGTACTTC
CAWSADFQAYETQYF
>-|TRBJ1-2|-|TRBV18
TGTGCCAGCTCACCAAGACAGGCTGGGAGCTACACCTTC
CASSPRQAGSYTF
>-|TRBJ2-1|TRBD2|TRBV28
TGTGCCTCATTGCCGGGGGGGAGAGCCTACAATGAGCAGTTCTTC
CASLPGGRAYNEQFF
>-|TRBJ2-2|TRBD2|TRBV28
TGTGCCAGCAGTTCTAGCGGGAGGGCGGTCACCGGGGAGCTGTTTTTT
CASSSSGRAVTGELFF
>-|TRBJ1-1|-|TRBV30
TGTGCCTGGACCCGGGGGGGCGAGAACACTGAAGCTTTCTTT
CAWTRGGENTEAFF
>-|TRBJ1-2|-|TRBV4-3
TGCGCCAGCAGCCAAGTGGACGGCACCTATGGCTACACCTTC
CASSQVDGTYGYTF
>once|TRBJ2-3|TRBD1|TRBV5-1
TGCGCCAGCAACACTGGACAGGCCACAGATACGCAGTATTTT
CASNTGQATDTQYF